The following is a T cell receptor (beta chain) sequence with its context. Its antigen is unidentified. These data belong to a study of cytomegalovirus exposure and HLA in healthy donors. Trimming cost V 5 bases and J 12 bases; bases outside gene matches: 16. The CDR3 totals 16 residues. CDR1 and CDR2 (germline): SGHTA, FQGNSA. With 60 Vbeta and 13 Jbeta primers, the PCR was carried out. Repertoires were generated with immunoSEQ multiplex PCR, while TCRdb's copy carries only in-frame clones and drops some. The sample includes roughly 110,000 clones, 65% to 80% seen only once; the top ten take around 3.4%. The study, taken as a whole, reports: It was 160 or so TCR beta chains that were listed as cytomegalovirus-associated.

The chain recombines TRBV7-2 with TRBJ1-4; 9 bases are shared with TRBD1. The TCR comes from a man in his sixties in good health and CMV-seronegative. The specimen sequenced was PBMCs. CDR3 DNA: TGTGCCAGCAGCCCTCTGACCCCGGGACAGGGAGCGGAACTGTTTTTT. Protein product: CASSPLTPGQGAELFF. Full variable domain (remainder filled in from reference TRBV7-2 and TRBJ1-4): GAGVSQSPSNKVTEKGKDVELRCDPISGHTALYWYRQSLGQGLEFLIYFQGNSAPDKSGLPSDRFSAERTGGSVSTLTIQRTQQEDSAVYLCASSPLTPGQGAELFFGSGTQLSVL.